In its sample, the clone carrying this TCR beta chain was seen a few times. This CDR3 comprises 17 residues. Germline V CDR1 and CDR2: MNHEY, SVGEGT. J gave up 3 bases and V 6 bases, and 12 bases lay outside the gene matches. This record belongs to a study of T cell repertoires in cytomegalovirus infection. TCRdb re-called the reads through MiXCR, storing one row per CDR3 protein. The sample carries roughly 320,000 distinct CDR3 sequences, 9.5% recorded once. This chain joins TRBV6-2 or TRBV6-3 and TRBJ1-5, with 9 nucleotides matching TRBD1. The source material was PBMCs. The receptor was isolated from a human donor in good health (CMV status not recorded). Some clones in this sample may be carry-over from other donors' samples. The CDR3 protein is CASRNPGQGTLNQPQHF. CDR3 coding DNA: TGTGCCAGCAGAAACCCGGGACAGGGAACTCTCAATCAGCCCCAGCATTTT.